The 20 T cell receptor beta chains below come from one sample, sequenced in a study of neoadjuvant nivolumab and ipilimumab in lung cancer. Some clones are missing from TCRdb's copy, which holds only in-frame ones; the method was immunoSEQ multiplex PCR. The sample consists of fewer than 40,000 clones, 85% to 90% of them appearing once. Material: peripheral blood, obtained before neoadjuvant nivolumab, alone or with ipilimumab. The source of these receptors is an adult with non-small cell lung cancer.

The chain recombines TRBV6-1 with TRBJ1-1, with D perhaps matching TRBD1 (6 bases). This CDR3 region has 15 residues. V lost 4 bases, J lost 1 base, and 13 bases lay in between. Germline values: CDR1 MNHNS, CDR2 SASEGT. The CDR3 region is CASSATMTGNTEAFF. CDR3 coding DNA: TGTGCCAGCAGTGCAACTATGACAGGGAACACTGAAGCTTTCTTT.

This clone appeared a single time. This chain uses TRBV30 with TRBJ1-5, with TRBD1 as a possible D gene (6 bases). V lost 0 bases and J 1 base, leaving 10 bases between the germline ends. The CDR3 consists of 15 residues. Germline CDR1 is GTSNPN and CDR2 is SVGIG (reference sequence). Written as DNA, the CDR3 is TGTGCCTGGAGTGTAAAGGGGGGCAGCAATCAGCCCCAGCATTTT. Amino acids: CAWSVKGGSNQPQHF.

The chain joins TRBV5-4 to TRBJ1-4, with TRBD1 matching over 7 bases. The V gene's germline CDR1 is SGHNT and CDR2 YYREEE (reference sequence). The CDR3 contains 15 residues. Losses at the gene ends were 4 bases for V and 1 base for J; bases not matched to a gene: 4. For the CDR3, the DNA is TGTGCCAGCAGCAACCGGGACAGAACTAATGAAAAACTGTTTTTT. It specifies CASSNRDRTNEKLFF.

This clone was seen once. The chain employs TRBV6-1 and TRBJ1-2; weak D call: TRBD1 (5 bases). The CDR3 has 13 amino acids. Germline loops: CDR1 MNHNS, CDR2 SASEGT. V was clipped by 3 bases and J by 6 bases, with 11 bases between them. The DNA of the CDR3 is TGTGCCAGCAGTGAGGGGGAAAGACATGGCTACACCTTC. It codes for CASSEGERHGYTF.

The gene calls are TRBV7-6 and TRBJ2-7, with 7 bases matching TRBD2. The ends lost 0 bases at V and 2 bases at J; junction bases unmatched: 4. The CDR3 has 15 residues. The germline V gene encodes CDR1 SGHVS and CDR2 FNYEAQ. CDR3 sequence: CASSLAGGLTYEQYF. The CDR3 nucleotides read TGTGCCAGCAGCTTAGCGGGGGGACTAACCTACGAGCAGTACTTC.

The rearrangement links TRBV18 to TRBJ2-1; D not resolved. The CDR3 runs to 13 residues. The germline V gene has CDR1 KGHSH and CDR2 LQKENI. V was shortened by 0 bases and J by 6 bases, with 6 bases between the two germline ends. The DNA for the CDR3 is TGTGCCAGCTCACCACCCTCGCGCAATGAGCAGTTCTTC. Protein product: CASSPPSRNEQFF.

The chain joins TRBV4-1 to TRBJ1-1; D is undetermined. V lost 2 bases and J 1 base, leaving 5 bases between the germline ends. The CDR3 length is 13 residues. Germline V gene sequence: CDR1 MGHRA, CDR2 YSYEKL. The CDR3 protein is CASSQLRNTEAFF. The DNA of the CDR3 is TGCGCCAGCAGCCAACTCCGGAACACTGAAGCTTTCTTT.

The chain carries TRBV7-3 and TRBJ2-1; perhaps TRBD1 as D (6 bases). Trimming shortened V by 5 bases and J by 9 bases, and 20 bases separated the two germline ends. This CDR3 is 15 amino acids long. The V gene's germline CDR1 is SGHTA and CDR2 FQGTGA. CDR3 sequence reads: CASSPHVDVGAEQFF. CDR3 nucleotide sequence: TGTGCCAGCAGCCCCCACGTGGATGTGGGGGCTGAGCAGTTCTTC.

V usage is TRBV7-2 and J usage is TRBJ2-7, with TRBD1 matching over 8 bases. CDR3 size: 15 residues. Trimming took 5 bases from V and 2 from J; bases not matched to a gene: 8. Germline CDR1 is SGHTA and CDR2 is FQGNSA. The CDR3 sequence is CASSKTGVTPYEQYF. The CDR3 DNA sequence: TGTGCCAGCAGCAAGACAGGGGTCACCCCCTACGAGCAGTACTTC. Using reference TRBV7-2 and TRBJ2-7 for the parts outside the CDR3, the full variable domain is GAGVSQSPSNKVTEKGKDVELRCDPISGHTALYWYRQSLGQGLEFLIYFQGNSAPDKSGLPSDRFSAERTGGSVSTLTIQRTQQEDSAVYLCASSKTGVTPYEQYFGPGTRLTVT.

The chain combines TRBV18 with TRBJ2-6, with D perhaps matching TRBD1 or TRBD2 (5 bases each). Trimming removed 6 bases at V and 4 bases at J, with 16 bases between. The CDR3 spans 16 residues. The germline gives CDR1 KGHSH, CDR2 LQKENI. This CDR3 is CASSPNQGAGANVLTF. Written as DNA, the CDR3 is TGTGCCAGCTCCCCGAATCAGGGAGCAGGGGCCAACGTCCTGACTTTC.

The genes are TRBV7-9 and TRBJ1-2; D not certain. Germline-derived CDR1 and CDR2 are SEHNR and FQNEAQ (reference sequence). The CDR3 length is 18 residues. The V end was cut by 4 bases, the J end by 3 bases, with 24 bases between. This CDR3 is CASSSQYNVADYDYGYTF. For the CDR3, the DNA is TGTGCCAGCAGCTCACAATACAATGTGGCAGATTACGACTATGGCTACACCTTC.

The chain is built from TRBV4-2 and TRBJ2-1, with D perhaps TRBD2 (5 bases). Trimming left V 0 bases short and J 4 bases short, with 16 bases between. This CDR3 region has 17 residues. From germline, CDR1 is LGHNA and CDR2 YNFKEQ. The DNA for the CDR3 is TGTGCCAGCAGCCAAGATCGATTCGGCGGACTGTACAATGAGCAGTTCTTC. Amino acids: CASSQDRFGGLYNEQFF.

DNA for the CDR3: TGTGCCAGCAGTCCCGATGTCTCGGGTCGCGAGACCCAGTACTTC. This sequence encodes CASSPDVSGRETQYF. The chain uses TRBV27 and TRBJ2-5, with no clear D. Deletions cut 5 bases from V and 5 bases from J, with 18 bases between. CDR1 is MNHEY and CDR2 is SMNVEV in the germline V gene (reference sequence). The CDR3 consists of 15 residues.

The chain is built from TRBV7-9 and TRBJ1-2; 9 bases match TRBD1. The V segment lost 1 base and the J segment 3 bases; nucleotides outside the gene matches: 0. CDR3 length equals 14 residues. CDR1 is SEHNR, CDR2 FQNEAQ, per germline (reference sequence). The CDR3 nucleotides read TGTGCCAGCAGCTTAGGGACAGGGGACTATGGCTACACCTTC. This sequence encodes CASSLGTGDYGYTF.

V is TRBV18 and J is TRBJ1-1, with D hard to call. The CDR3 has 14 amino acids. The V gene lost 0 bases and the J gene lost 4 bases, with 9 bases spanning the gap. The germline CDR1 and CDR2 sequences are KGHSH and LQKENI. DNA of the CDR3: TGTGCCAGCTCACCACCGGGTGGTGGCACTGAAGCTTTCTTT. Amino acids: CASSPPGGGTEAFF.

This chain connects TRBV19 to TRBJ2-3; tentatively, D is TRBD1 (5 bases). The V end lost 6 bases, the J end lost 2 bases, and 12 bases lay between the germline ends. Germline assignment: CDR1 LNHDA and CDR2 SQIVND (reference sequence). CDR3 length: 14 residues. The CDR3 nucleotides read TGTGCCAGTAGCTTCGACAGTTACACAGATACGCAGTATTTT. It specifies CASSFDSYTDTQYF.

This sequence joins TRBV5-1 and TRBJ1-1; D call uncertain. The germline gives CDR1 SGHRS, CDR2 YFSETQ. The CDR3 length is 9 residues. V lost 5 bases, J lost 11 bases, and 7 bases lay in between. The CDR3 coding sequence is TGCGCCAGCAGTACAGAGGCTTTCTTT. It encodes CASSTEAFF.

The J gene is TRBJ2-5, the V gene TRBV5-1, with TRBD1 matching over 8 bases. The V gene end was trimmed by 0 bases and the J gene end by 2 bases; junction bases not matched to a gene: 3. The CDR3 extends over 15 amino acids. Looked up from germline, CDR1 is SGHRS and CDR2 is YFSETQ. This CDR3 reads CASSLGQGAQETQYF. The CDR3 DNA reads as TGCGCCAGCAGCTTGGGGCAGGGGGCTCAAGAGACCCAGTACTTC. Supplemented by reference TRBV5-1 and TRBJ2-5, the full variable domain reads KAGVTQTPRYLIKTRGQQVTLSCSPISGHRSVSWYQQTPGQGLQFLFEYFSETQRNKGNFPGRFSGRQFSNSRSEMNVSTLELGDSALYLCASSLGQGAQETQYFGPGTRLLVL.

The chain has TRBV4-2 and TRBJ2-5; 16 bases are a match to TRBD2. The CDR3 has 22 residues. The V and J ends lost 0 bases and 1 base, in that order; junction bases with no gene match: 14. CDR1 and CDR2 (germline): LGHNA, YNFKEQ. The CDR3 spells CASSQDSIRGLAGGTTQETQYF. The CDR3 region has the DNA TGTGCCAGCAGCCAAGATTCTATTAGGGGACTAGCGGGAGGGACTACCCAAGAGACCCAGTACTTC.

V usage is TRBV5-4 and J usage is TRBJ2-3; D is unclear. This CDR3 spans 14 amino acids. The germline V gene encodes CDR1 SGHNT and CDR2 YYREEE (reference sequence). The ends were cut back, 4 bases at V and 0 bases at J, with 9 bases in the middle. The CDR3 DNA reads TGTGCCAGCAGCGCCACAAGCAGCACAGATACGCAGTATTTT. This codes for CASSATSSTDTQYF.